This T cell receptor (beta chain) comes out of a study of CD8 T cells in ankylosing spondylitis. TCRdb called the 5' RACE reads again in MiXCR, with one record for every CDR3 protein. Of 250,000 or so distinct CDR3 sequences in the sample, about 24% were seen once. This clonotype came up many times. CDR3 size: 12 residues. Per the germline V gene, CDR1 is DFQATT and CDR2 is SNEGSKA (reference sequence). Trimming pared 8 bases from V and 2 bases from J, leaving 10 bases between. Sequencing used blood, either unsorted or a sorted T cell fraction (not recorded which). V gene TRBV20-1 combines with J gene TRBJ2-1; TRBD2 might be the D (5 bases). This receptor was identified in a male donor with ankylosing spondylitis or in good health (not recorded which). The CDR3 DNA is TGCAGTCCAGGACTTACCTACAATGAGCAGTTCTTC. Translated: CSPGLTYNEQFF.